What follows are 7 T cell receptor beta chains derived from one specimen sequenced in a study of early T cells in non-severe SARS-CoV-2 infection. TCRdb re-analysed the 5' RACE reads in MiXCR, keeping a single row per CDR3 protein. The sample has tens of thousands of distinct CDR3 sequences, about 5.6% seen once. Source material: whole blood. These receptors were collected from an adult who was a healthcare worker with PCR-confirmed SARS-CoV-2 infection or an uninfected control (not recorded which).

This clonotype was observed many times. The rearrangement uses TRBV7-9 and TRBJ1-5; D uncertain. CDR1 is SEHNR and CDR2 is FQNEAQ in the germline V gene (reference sequence). The V and J ends lost 3 bases and 2 bases respectively, with 8 bases between them. The CDR3 has 14 amino acids. The CDR3: CASSFDGGNQPQHF. CDR3 DNA: TGTGCCAGCAGCTTCGACGGGGGCAATCAGCCCCAGCATTTT.

This clonotype has ten or more counts. J is TRBJ2-7 and V is TRBV7-8; tentative D call: TRBD1 (6 bases). V lost 6 bases to trimming and J lost 4 bases, with 10 bases between them. The CDR3 totals 12 residues. Per the germline V gene, CDR1 is SGHVS and CDR2 is FQNEAQ. The CDR3 DNA reads TGTGCCAGCAGTGTACAGGGTTACGAGCAGTACTTC. The encoded protein is CASSVQGYEQYF. The full variable domain, its missing parts supplied by reference TRBV7-8 and TRBJ2-7, is GAGVSQSPRYKVAKRGQDVALRCDPISGHVSLFWYQQALGQGPEFLTYFQNEAQLDKSGLPSDRFFAERPEGSVSTLKIQRTQQEDSAVYLCASSVQGYEQYFGPGTRLTVT.

This clonotype was seen many times. The genes are TRBV15 and TRBJ2-6; maybe TRBD1 (5 bases). The CDR3 runs 15 residues. Trimming stripped 1 base from V and 1 base from J, with 5 bases between. Germline V gene sequence: CDR1 LNHNV, CDR2 YYDKDF (reference sequence). The CDR3 loop is CATSRAGSGANVLTF. As DNA, the CDR3 is TGTGCCACCAGCAGAGCAGGGTCTGGGGCCAACGTCCTGACTTTC.

This clonotype was seen many times. J is TRBJ2-2 and V is TRBV12-3 or TRBV12-4; TRBD1 aligns across 10 bases. The CDR3 length is 16 residues. The ends lost 5 bases at V and 4 bases at J; junction bases unmatched: 7. The CDR3 DNA sequence: TGTGCCAGCAGTACAGGACAGGGGGGGATCACCGGGGAGCTGTTTTTT. Protein sequence: CASSTGQGGITGELFF.

Many counts were recorded for this clonotype. The gene calls are TRBV7-3 and TRBJ2-1, with D possibly TRBD1 on 5 matching bases. The V and J ends lost 5 bases and 0 bases respectively, with 8 bases between them. Germline V gene lookup returns CDR1 SGHTA and CDR2 FQGTGA. The CDR3 is made up of 14 amino acids. The CDR3 DNA follows: TGTGCCAGCAGCCTGACAGCCTCCTACAATGAGCAGTTCTTC. As protein: CASSLTASYNEQFF.

Only a few counts were recorded for this clonotype. The V and J genes are TRBV7-8 and TRBJ2-3; perhaps TRBD1 as D (6 bases). The CDR3 sequence is 13 residues long. Germline V lookup: CDR1 SGHVS, CDR2 FQNEAQ. V was pared by 8 bases and J by 5 bases, with 14 bases between. As DNA, the CDR3 is TGTGCCAGCCGAGTGGGGGCGGGAGATACGCAGTATTTT. Encoded protein: CASRVGAGDTQYF.

This clonotype has just a few counts. The gene calls are TRBV7-8 and TRBJ1-4; D ambiguous. The V and J ends lost 5 bases and 5 bases respectively, with 18 bases between them. The germline V gene encodes CDR1 SGHVS and CDR2 FQNEAQ. This CDR3 has 16 amino acids. CDR3 loop: CASSPRRSGENEKLFF. DNA of the CDR3: TGTGCCAGCAGCCCAAGACGGTCCGGAGAGAATGAAAAACTGTTTTTT.